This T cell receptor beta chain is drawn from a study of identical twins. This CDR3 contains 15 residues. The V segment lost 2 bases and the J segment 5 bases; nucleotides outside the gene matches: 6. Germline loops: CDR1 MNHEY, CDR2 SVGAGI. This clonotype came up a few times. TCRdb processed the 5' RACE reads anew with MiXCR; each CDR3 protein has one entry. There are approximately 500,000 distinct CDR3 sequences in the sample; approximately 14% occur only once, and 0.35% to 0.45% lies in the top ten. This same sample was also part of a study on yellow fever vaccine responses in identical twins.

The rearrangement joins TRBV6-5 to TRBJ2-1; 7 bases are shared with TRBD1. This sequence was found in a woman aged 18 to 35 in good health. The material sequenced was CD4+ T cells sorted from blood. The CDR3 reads CASSYTGQSNNEQFF. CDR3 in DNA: TGTGCCAGCAGTTACACGGGACAGAGCAACAATGAGCAGTTCTTC.